This T cell receptor (beta chain) was recorded in a study of OX40 agonist ivuxolimab in advanced cancers. In the study overall: The dose-escalation cohort had hepatocellular carcinoma, melanoma, renal cell or head and neck cancer. Broader study findings: Antigen specificity of clonally expanded peripheral T cells was not established. More expanded clones were found, on average, in CD8+ than in CD4+ T cells.

The CDR3 is 14 amino acids. The V gene's germline CDR1 is SGDLS and CDR2 YYNGEE. V lost 0 bases to trimming and J lost 2 bases, with 8 bases between them. A remark on this clone: Its antigen remains unidentified. The sample carries other DNA sequences with the same CDR3.

TCRdb's copy holds only in-frame clones and misses some; the assay was immunoSEQ multiplex PCR. Of around 94,000 clones listed, around 90% are singletons. V and J are TRBV9 and TRBJ1-1; D possibly corresponds to TRBD1 (6 bases). The TCR was taken from an adult with an advanced solid tumor such as melanoma, head and neck, liver or kidney cancer. Sequencing was performed on CD4+ or CD8+ T cells sorted from blood, taken in a trial of the OX40 agonist ivuxolimab. The CDR3 region has the DNA TGTGCCAGCAGCGTAGGGGGGGCTAACACTGAAGCTTTCTTT. Translated: CASSVGGANTEAFF.